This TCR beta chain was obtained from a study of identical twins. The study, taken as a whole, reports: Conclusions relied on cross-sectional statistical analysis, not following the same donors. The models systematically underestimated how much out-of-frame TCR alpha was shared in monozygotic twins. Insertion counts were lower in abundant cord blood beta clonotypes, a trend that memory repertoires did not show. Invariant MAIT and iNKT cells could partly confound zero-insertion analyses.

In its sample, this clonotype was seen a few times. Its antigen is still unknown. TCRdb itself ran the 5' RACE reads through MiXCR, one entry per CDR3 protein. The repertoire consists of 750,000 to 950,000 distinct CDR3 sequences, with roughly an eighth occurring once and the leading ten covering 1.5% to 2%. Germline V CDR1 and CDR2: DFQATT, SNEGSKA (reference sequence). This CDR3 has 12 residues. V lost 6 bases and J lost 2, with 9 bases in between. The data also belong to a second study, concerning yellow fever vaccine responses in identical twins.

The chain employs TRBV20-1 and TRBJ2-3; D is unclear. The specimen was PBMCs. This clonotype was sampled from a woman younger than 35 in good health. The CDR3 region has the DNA TGCAGTGCCACCATATCCACAGATACGCAGTATTTT. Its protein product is CSATISTDTQYF.